This TCR beta chain was sequenced for a study of T cell changes during pregnancy in multiple sclerosis. This table comes from immunoSEQ multiplex PCR, and its TCRdb copy is limited to in-frame clones, with some not included. The top ten hold less than 2% of the sample, which has roughly 110,000 clones, roughly 92% seen once. Per germline, CDR1 SQVTM and CDR2 ANQGSEA. The CDR3 is 14 residues long. V was clipped by 4 bases and J by 4 bases; unmatched bases: 4. The sample here was peripheral blood, taken after pregnancy. V usage is TRBV29-1 and J usage is TRBJ2-4; TRBD1 matches at 10 bases. This sequence originates from a female donor with multiple sclerosis, enrolled in a pregnancy study. This chain's CDR3 is CSVVDRGKKNIQYF. DNA for the CDR3: TGCAGCGTTGTGGACAGGGGGAAAAAAAACATTCAGTACTTC.